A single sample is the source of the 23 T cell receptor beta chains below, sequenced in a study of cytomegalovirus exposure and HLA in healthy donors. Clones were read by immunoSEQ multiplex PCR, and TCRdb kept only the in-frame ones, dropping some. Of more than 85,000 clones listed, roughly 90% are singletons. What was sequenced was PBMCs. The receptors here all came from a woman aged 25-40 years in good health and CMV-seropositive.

The CDR3 sequence: CASSSDGRVTGELFF. CDR3 sequence (DNA): TGTGCCAGCAGCTCAGACGGGAGGGTAACCGGGGAGCTGTTTTTT. The V call is TRBV5-4, the J call TRBJ2-2; the match to TRBD2 covers 8 bases. J lost 5 bases, V lost 3 bases, and 6 bases had no gene match. The CDR3 spans 15 residues. Germline V CDR1 and CDR2: SGHNT, YYREEE (reference sequence).

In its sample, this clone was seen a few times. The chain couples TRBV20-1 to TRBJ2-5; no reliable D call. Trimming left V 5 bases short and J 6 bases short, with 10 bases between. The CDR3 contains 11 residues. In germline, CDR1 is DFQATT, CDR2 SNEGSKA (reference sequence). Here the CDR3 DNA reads TGCAGTGCTGATCTAGGAAAGACCCAGTACTTC. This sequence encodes CSADLGKTQYF.

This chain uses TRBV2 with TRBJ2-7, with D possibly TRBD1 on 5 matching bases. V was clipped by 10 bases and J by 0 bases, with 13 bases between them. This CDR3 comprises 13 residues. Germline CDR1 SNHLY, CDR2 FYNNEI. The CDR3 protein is CAILDSNSYEQYF. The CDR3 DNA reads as TGTGCCATCCTAGACAGCAACTCCTACGAGCAGTACTTC.

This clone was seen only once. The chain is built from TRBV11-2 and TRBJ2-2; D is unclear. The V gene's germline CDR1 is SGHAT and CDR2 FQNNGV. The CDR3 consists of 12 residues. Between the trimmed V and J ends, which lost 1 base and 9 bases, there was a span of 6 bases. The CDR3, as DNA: TGTGCCAGCAGCTTAGTACTGCGGGAGCTGTTTTTT. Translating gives CASSLVLRELFF.

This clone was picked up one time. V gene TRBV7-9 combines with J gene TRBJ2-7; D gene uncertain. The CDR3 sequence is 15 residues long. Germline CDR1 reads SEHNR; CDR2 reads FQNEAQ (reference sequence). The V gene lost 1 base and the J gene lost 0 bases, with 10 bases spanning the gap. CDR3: CASSLETFSSYEQYF. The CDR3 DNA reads TGTGCCAGCAGCTTAGAGACTTTCAGCTCCTACGAGCAGTACTTC.

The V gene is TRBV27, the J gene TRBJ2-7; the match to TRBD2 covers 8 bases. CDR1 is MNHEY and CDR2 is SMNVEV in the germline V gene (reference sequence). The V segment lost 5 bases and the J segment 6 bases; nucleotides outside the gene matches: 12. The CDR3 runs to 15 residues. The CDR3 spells CASSLVGLEFGEQYF. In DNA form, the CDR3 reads TGTGCCAGCAGTCTTGTGGGACTAGAATTTGGCGAGCAGTACTTC.

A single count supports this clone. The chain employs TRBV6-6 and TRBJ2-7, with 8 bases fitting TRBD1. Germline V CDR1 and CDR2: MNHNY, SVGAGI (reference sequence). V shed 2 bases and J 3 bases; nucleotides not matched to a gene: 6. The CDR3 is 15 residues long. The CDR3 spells CASSYKPGQDYEQYF. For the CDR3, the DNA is TGTGCCAGCAGTTACAAACCGGGACAGGACTACGAGCAGTACTTC.

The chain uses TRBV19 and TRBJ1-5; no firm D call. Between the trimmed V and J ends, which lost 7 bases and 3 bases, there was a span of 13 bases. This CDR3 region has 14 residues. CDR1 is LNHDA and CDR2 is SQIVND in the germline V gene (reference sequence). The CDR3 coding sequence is TGTGCCAGTACCATGCGGCAGATCAATCAGCCCCAGCATTTT. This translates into CASTMRQINQPQHF.

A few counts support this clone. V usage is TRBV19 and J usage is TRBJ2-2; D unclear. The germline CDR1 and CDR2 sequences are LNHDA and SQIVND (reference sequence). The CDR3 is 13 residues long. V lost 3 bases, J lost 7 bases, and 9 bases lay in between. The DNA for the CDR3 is TGTGCCAGTAGTATCTCCCGGGTCGGGGAGCTGTTTTTT. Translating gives CASSISRVGELFF.

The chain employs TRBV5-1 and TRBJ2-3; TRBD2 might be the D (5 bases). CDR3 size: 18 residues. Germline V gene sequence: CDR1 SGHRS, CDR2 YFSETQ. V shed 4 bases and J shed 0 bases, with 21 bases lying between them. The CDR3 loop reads CASSPVRFASTSTDTQYF. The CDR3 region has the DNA TGCGCCAGCAGCCCGGTGCGGTTTGCTAGCACTAGCACAGATACGCAGTATTTT.

CDR3 protein: CASSEEGTGGWKETQYF. The CDR3 DNA reads TGTGCCAGCAGTGAAGAGGGGACAGGGGGCTGGAAAGAGACCCAGTACTTC. The V call is TRBV6-1, the J call TRBJ2-5; 12 positions match TRBD1. V gave up 1 base and J gave up 3 bases; unmatched junction bases: 6. The CDR3 is made up of 17 amino acids. Germline assignment: CDR1 MNHNS and CDR2 SASEGT.

The CDR3 loop is CASSLTGSSYNEQFF. The CDR3, as DNA: TGTGCCAGCAGCTTAACAGGGAGCTCCTACAATGAGCAGTTCTTC. The gene calls are TRBV7-3 and TRBJ2-1; TRBD2 might be the D (5 bases). V shed 0 bases and J shed 0 bases, with 6 bases lying between them. Germline-derived CDR1 and CDR2 are SGHTA and FQGTGA. This CDR3 contains 15 residues.

The CDR3 DNA sequence: TGTGCCAGCAGCTTAGGGGGCCCCGTCGGGGAGCTGTTTTTT. This translates into CASSLGGPVGELFF. This chain joins TRBV5-6 and TRBJ2-2; 7 nucleotides line up with TRBD1. The germline gives CDR1 SGHDT, CDR2 YYEEEE. The CDR3 is 14 amino acids. With 2 bases clipped from V and 7 bases from J, the junction kept 5 bases outside the gene matches.

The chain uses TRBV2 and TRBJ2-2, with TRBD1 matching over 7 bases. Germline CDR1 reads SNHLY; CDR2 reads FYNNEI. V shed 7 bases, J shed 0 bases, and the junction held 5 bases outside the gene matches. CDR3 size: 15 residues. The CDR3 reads CASMETGSNTGELFF. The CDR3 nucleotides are TGTGCCAGCATGGAGACAGGGTCGAACACCGGGGAGCTGTTTTTT.

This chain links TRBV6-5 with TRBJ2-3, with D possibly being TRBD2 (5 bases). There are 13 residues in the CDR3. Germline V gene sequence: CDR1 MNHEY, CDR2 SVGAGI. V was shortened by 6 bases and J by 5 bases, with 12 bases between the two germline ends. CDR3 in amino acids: CASRMDSKDTQYF. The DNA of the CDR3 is TGTGCCAGCAGGATGGACTCTAAAGATACGCAGTATTTT.

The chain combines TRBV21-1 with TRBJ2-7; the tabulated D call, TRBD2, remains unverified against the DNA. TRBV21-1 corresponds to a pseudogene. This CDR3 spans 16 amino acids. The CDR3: CASIPHGLAGAYEQYF. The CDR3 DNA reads TGTGCCAGCATCCCCCACGGACTAGCGGGAGCCTACGAGCAGTACTTC.

CDR3 DNA: TGTGCCTGGAGTGAGGACAGGGGCGACTATGGCTACACCTTC. Translating it yields CAWSEDRGDYGYTF. V usage is TRBV30 and J usage is TRBJ1-2; TRBD1 aligns across 9 bases. Losses at the gene ends were 1 base for V and 3 bases for J; bases not matched to a gene: 3. Germline lookup yields CDR1 GTSNPN and CDR2 SVGIG (reference sequence). This CDR3 spans 14 amino acids.

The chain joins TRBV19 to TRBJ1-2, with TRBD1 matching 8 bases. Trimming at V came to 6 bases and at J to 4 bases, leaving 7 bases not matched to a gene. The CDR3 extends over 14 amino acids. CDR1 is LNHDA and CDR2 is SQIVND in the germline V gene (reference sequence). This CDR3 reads CASSPGGWGYGYTF. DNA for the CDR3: TGTGCCAGTAGCCCAGGGGGCTGGGGCTATGGCTACACCTTC.

The CDR3 DNA reads as TGTGCCATCAGTGAGTTAGGGGGGGCCTATGGCTACACCTTC. This gives the protein CAISELGGAYGYTF. The chain joins TRBV10-3 to TRBJ1-2; a possible D gene is TRBD1 (6 bases). The V and J ends lost 1 base and 4 bases respectively, with 10 bases between them. Germline CDR1 is ENHRY and CDR2 is SYGVKD. This CDR3 contains 14 residues.

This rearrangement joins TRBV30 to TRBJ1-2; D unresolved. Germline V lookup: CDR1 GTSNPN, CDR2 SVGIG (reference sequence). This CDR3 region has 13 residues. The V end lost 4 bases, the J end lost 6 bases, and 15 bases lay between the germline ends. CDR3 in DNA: TGTGCCTGGACGCCGGGAATCGGGAATGGCTACACCTTC. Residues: CAWTPGIGNGYTF.

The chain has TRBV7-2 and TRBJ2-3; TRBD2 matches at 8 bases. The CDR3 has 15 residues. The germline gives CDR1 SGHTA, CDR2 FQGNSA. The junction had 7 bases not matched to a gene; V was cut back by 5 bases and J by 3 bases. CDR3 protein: CASSPLGLATDTQYF. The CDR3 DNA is TGTGCCAGCAGCCCATTAGGACTAGCAACAGATACGCAGTATTTT.

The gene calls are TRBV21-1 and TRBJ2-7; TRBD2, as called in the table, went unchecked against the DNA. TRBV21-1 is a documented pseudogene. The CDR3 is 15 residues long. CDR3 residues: CASSKPTSGNYEQYF. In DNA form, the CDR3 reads TGTGCCAGCAGCAAACCGACTAGCGGGAACTACGAGCAGTACTTC.

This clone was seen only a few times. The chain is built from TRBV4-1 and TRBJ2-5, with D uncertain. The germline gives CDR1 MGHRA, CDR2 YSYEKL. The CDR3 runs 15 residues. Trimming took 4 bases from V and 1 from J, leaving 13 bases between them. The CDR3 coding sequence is TGCGCCAGCAGCCCTCGTGATAGCTTCCAAGAGACCCAGTACTTC. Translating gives CASSPRDSFQETQYF.